This T cell receptor beta chain was sequenced for a study of monozygotic twins with inflammatory bowel disease. TCRdb reprocessed the 5' RACE reads and stores each CDR3 protein as one record, lacking DNA. The sample totals 330,000 or so distinct CDR3 sequences. This CDR3 is 14 amino acids long. Germline CDR1 and CDR2: SEHNR and FQNEAQ (reference sequence). The sample was blood. This sequence originates from a human donor with ulcerative colitis or Crohn's disease, or a healthy co-twin of an affected twin (not recorded which). The chain joins TRBV7-9 to TRBJ1-5; TCRdb returns TRBD1, unconfirmable since there is no DNA. The CDR3 sequence is CASSSDRGLRPQHF.